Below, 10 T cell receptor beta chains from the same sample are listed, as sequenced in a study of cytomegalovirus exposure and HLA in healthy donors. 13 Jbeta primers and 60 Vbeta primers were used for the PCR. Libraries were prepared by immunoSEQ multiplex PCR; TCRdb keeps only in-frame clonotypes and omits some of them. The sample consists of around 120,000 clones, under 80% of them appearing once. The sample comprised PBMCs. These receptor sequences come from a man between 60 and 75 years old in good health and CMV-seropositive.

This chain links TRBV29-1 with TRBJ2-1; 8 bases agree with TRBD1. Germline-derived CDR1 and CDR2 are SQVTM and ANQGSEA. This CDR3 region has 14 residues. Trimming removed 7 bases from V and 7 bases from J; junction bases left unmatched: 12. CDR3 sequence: CSGYRDRYENEQFF. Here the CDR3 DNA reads TGCAGCGGTTACCGGGACAGGTACGAAAATGAGCAGTTCTTC.

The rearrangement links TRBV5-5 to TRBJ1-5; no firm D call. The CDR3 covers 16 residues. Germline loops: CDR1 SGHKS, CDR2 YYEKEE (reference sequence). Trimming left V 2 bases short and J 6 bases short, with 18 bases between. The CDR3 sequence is CASSFAVAGPGQPQHF. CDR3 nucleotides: TGTGCCAGCAGCTTCGCGGTCGCCGGCCCCGGTCAGCCCCAGCATTTT.

CDR3 bases: TGTGCCAGCTCACCCCCGGGGAGGCCCTACGAGCAGTACTTC. Translated, it gives CASSPPGRPYEQYF. This chain uses TRBV18 with TRBJ2-7; tentative D call: TRBD2 (6 bases). With 3 bases removed from V and 2 bases from J, the gap between germline ends came to 11 bases. The germline V gene has CDR1 KGHSH and CDR2 LQKENI. CDR3 length: 14 amino acids.

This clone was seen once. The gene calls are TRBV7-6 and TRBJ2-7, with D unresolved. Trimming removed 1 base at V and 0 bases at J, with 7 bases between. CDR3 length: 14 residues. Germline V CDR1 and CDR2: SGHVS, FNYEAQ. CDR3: CASSLGPFSYEQYF. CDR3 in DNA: TGTGCCAGCAGCTTAGGTCCTTTCTCCTACGAGCAGTACTTC.

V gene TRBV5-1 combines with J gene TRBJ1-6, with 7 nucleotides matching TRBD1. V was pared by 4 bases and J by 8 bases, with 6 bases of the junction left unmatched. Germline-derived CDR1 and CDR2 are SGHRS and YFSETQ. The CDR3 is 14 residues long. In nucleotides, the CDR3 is TGCGCCAGCAGCCGACAGGGTCCAGATTCACCCCTCCACTTT. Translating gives CASSRQGPDSPLHF.

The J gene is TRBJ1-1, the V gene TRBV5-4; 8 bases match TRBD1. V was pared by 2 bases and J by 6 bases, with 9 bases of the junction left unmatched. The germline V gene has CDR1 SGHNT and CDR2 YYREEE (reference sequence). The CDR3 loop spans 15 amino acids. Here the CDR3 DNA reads TGTGCCAGCAGCTTCCGTCGAGGACAGGGAGCTGAAGCTTTCTTT. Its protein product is CASSFRRGQGAEAFF. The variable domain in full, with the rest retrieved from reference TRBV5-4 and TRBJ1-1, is ETGVTQSPTHLIKTRGQQVTLRCSSQSGHNTVSWYQQALGQGPQFIFQYYREEENGRGNFPPRFSGLQFPNYSSELNVNALELDDSALYLCASSFRRGQGAEAFFGQGTRLTVV.

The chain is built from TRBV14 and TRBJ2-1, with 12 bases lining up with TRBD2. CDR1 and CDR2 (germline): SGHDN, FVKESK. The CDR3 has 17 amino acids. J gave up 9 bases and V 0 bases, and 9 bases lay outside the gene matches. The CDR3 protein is CASSQDLLTSGRGEQFF. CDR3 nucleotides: TGTGCCAGCAGCCAAGATCTACTGACTAGCGGGAGAGGTGAGCAGTTCTTC.

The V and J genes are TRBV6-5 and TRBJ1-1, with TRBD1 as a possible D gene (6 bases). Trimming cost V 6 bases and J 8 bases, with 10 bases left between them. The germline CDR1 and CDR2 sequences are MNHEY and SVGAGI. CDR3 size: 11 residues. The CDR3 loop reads CASSKGVEAFF. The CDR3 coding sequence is TGTGCCAGCAGCAAGGGGGTGGAAGCTTTCTTT.

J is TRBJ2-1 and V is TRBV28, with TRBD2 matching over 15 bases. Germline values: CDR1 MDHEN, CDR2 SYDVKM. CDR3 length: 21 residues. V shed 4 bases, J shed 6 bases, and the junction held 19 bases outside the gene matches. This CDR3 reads CASSSPPGGGGLAGGPNEQFF. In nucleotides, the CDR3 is TGTGCCAGCAGTTCCCCGCCGGGGGGCGGAGGACTAGCGGGAGGGCCCAATGAGCAGTTCTTC.

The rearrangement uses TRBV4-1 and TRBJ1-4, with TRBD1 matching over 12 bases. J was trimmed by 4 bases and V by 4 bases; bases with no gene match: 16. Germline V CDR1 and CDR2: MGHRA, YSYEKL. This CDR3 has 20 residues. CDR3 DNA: TGCGCCAGCAGCCCCCTTAGGGACAGGGGGCGCAGAGAGGTTAATGAAAAACTGTTTTTT. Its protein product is CASSPLRDRGRREVNEKLFF.